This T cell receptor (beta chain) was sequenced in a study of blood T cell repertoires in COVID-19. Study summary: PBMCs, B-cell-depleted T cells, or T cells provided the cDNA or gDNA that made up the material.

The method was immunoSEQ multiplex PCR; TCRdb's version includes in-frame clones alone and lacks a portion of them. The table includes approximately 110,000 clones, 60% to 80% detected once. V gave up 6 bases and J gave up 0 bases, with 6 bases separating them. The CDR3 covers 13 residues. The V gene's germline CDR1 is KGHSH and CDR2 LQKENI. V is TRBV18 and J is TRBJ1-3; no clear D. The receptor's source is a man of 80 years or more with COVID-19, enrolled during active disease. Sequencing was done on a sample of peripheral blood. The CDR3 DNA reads TGTGCCAGCTCGTCGGGCTCTGGAAACACCATATATTTT. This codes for CASSSGSGNTIYF.